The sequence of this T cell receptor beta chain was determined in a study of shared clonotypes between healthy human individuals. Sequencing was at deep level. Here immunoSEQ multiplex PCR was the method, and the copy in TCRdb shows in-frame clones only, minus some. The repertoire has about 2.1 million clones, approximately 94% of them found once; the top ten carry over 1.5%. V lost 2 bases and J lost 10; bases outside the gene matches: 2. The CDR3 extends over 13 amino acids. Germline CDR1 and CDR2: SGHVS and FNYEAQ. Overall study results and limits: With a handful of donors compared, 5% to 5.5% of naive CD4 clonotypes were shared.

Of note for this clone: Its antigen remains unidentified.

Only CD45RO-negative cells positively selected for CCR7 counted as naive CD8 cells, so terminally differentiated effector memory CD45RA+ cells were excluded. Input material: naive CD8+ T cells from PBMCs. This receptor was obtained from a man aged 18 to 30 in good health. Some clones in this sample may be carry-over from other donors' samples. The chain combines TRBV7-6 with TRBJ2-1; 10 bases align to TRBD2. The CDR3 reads CASSLKLAGEQFF. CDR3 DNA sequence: TGTGCCAGCAGCTTAAAACTAGCGGGGGAGCAGTTCTTC.